This T cell receptor beta chain was documented in a study of blood T cell repertoires in COVID-19. TCRdb keeps only in-frame clones here, not all; method: immunoSEQ multiplex PCR. The sample records approximately 210,000 clones, 84% being singletons. Only a few counts were recorded for this clone. Germline V CDR1 and CDR2: SEHNR, FQNEAQ (reference sequence). With 5 bases removed from V and 3 bases from J, the gap between germline ends came to 16 bases. The CDR3 is made up of 15 amino acids. The sequencing input was peripheral blood. The V and J genes are TRBV7-9 and TRBJ1-1; tentatively, D is TRBD1 (5 bases). This TCR was recovered from a woman of 80 years or more with COVID-19, enrolled during active disease. The DNA for the CDR3 is TGTGCCAGCAGCATCGTGGGGGGAAGGGACACTGAAGCTTTCTTT. Translated: CASSIVGGRDTEAFF. Full variable domain (remainder filled in from reference TRBV7-9 and TRBJ1-1): DTGVSQNPRHKITKRGQNVTFRCDPISEHNRLYWYRQTLGQGPEFLTYFQNEAQLEKSRLLSDRFSAERPKGSFSTLEIQRTEQGDSAMYLCASSIVGGRDTEAFFGQGTRLTVV.